Ten or more counts support the clone carrying this TCR beta chain. Its antigen remains unidentified. CDR3 size: 13 residues. The V end lost 6 bases, the J end lost 3 bases, and 10 bases lay between the germline ends. The data belong to a study of blood T cells in healthy people across ages. With a J-beta primer mix and a sample-barcoded 5' primer, a second PCR ran about 7 to 12 cycles. Sequencing of every sample gave 3 million or more CDR3-containing paired-end reads. TCRdb processed the 5' RACE reads anew with MiXCR; each CDR3 protein has one entry. Of over a million distinct CDR3 sequences listed, about 42% are singletons. Findings and limits, study-wide: Roughly linear age-related decline in beta diversity appeared, significant by age 40.

The total RNA that was extracted per sample amounted to at least 5 micrograms. The chain links TRBV12-3 or TRBV12-4 to TRBJ2-3; maybe TRBD1 (5 bases). Sequencing was done on a sample of blood. The sequence derives from a woman between 18 and 29 years old in good health. The CDR3 coding sequence is TGTGCCAGCAGCCCCGACAGAACAGATACGCAGTATTTT. Its translation is CASSPDRTDTQYF.